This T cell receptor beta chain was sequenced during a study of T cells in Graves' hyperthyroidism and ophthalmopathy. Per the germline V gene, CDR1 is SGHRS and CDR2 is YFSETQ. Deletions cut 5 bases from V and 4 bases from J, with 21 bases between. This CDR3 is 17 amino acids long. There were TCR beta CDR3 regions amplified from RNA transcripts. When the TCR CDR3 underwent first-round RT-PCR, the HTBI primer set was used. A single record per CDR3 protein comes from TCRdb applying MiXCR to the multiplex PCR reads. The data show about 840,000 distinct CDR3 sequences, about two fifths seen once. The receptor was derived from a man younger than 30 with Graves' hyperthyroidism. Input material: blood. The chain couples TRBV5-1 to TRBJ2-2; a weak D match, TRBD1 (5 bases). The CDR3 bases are TGCGCCAGCAGTTCATACAGTCAGGACATCATCACCGGGGAGCTGTTTTTT. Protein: CASSSYSQDIITGELFF.